This entry is about one TCR beta chain. Antigen unknown. One entry per CDR3 protein, called by TCRdb with MiXCR from the 5' RACE reads. The table includes roughly 450,000 distinct CDR3 sequences, 15% to 20% detected once. The data derive from a study of T-cell memory formation after mild COVID-19. Study results and caveats: Shrinking CD4+ clones resided mostly in CM and EM, and CD8+ ones in EMRA. Clones from the second wave (peaking day 37) had unconfirmed SARS-CoV-2 specificity. CD4/CD8 balance characterized clones contracting day 15 to 85, and CD4+ skew characterized later expanders. In pre-infection memory, a portion of responding clones appeared, which suggested that cross-reactive memory joined.

The length of the CDR3 is 14 residues. The ends were cut back, 9 bases at V and 3 bases at J, with 14 bases in the middle. The sample consisted of PBMCs or a T cell subset sorted from them (not recorded which). The clonotype comes from an adult woman who had mild COVID-19 (a few samples of this study predate the infection). Cell type and time point are not known. The rearrangement uses TRBV12-3 or TRBV12-4 and TRBJ2-2; D remains unclear. The CDR3 loop is CASWVLSDTGELFF. CDR3 nucleotides: TGTGCCAGTTGGGTCCTATCGGACACCGGGGAGCTGTTTTTT.